The present TCR beta chain was sequenced within a study of cytomegalovirus exposure and HLA in healthy donors. Study results and caveats: Clonal expansion, a later analysis showed, was greater in HLA-associated TCR beta chains than in equally common others.

The ends lost 1 base at V and 2 bases at J; junction bases unmatched: 7. CDR1 and CDR2 from the germline V gene are SQVTM and ANQGSEA. The CDR3 is 15 amino acids. The PCR employed 60 Vbeta primers together with 13 Jbeta primers. The protocol was immunoSEQ multiplex PCR, while the TCRdb copy is restricted to in-frame clones and leaves out a portion. The table lists 60,000 to 90,000 clones, roughly two thirds of them singletons. To note about this clone: Antigen unknown.

The TCR sequence derives from a man aged 35 to 55 in good health and CMV-seropositive. Sequenced input: PBMCs. The chain carries TRBV29-1 and TRBJ2-5, with 7 bases aligning to TRBD2. The CDR3 sequence is CSVEGGGTPQETQYF. CDR3 in DNA: TGCAGCGTTGAAGGGGGGGGGACTCCTCAAGAGACCCAGTACTTC.